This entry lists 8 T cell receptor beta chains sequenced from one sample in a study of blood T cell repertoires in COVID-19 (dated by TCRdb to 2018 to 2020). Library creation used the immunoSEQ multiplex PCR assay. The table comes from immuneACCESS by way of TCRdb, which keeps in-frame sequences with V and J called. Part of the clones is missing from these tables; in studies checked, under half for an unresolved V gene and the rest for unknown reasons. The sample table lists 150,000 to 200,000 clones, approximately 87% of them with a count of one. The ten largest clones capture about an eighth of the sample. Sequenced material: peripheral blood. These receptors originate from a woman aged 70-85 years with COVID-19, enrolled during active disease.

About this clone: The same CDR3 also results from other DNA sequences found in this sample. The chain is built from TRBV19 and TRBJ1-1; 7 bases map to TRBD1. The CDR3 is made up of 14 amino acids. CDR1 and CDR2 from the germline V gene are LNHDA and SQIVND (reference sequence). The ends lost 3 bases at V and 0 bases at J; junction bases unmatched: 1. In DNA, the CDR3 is TGTGCCAGTAGTATCCAGGGGGTGAACACTGAAGCTTTCTTT. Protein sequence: CASSIQGVNTEAFF.

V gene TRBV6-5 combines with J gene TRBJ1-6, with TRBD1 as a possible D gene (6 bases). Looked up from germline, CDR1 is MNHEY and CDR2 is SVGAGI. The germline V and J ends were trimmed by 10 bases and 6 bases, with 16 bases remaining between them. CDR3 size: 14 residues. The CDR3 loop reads CATKDRGGNSPLHF. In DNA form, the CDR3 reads TGTGCCACAAAGGACAGAGGGGGTAATTCACCCCTCCACTTT.

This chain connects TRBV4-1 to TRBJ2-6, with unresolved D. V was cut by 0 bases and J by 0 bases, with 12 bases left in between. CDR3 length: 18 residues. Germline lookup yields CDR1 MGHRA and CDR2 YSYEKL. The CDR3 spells CASSQDSSGSSGANVLTF. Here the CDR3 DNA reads TGCGCCAGCAGCCAAGATTCGTCAGGCTCCTCTGGGGCCAACGTCCTGACTTTC.

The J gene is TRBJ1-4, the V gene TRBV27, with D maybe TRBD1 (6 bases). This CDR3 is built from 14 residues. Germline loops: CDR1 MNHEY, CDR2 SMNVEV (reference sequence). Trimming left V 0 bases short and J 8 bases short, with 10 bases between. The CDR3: CASSLSTGGEKLFF. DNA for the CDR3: TGTGCCAGCAGTTTATCGACAGGCGGCGAAAAACTGTTTTTT.

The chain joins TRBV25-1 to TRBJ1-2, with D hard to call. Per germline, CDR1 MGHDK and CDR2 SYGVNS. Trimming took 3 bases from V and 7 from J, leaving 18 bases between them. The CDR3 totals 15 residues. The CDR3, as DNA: TGTGCCAGCAGTGACCGCCCTATAGAAGCTGCTGGCTACACCTTC. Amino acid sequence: CASSDRPIEAAGYTF.

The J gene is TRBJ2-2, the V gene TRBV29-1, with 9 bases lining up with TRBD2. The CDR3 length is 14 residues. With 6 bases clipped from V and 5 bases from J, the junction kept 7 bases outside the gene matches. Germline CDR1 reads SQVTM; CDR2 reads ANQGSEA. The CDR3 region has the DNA TGCAGCGTCCAAAGCGGGGGGAGTACCGGGGAGCTGTTTTTT. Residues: CSVQSGGSTGELFF.

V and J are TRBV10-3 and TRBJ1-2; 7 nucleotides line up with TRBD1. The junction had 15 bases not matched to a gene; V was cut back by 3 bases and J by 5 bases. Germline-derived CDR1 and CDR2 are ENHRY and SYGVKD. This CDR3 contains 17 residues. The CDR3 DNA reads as TGTGCCATCAGTGAACCGGGACAGACAAACCCACGATATGGCTACACCTTC. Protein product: CAISEPGQTNPRYGYTF.

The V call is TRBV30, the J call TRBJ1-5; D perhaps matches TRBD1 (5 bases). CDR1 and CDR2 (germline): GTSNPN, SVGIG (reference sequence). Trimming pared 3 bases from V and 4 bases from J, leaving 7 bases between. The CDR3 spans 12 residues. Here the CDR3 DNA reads TGTGCCTGGAGGGGGGGGAATCAGCCCCAGCATTTT. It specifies CAWRGGNQPQHF. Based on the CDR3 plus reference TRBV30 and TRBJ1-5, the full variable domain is SQTIHQWPATLVQPVGSPLSLECTVEGTSNPNLYWYRQAAGRGLQLLFYSVGIGQISSEVPQNLSASRPQDRQFILSSKKLLLSDSGFYLCAWRGGNQPQHFGDGTRLSIL.